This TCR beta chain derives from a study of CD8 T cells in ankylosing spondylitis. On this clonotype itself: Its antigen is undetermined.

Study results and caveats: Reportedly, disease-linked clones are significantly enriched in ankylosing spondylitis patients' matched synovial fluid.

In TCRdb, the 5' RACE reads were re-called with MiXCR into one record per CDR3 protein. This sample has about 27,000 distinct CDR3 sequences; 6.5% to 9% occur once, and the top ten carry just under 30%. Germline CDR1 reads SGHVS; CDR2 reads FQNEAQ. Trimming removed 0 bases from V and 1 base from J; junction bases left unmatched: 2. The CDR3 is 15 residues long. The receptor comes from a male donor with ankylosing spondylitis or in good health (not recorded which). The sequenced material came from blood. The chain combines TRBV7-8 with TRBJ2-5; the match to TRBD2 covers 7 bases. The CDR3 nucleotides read TGTGCCAGCAGCTTAGCGTGGACTAGCCAAGAGACCCAGTACTTC. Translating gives CASSLAWTSQETQYF.